This T cell receptor beta chain stems from a study of control samples from healthy donors and cancer patients. Only in-frame clones appear in the TCRdb table, and some are missing; sequencing was by immunoSEQ multiplex PCR. The repertoire consists of roughly 120,000 clones, with approximately 87% occurring once and the leading ten covering over 10%. Trimming shortened V by 5 bases and J by 2 bases, and 11 bases separated the two germline ends. This CDR3 region has 14 residues. The germline V gene encodes CDR1 SGHTA and CDR2 FQGTGA. The chain employs TRBV7-3 and TRBJ2-3, with D tentatively TRBD1 (5 bases). Sequencing was carried out using blood. The clonotype originates from a man aged 30-40 years in good health. CDR3 loop: CASSEGHNTDTQYF. The CDR3 DNA reads TGTGCCAGCAGCGAAGGACACAACACAGATACGCAGTATTTT.